This is a list of T cell receptor beta chains from one sample in a study of T cell responses to AZD1222 COVID-19 vaccine. Produced via immunoSEQ multiplex PCR; TCRdb's table is partial and in-frame only. The table lists 180,000 or so clones, 88% of them singletons. The input for sequencing was peripheral blood, taken on day 0 of AZD1222 vaccination. The receptors come from an adult in good health. Each CDR3 is given with its conserved first and last residue. A D gene is named only where the DNA matches it firmly. The size entry is marked missing in some rows and otherwise reads once, few, many or a size class.

D gene: TRBD1; clone size: -; J gene: TRBJ2-5; CDR3 length: 15; V gene: TRBV5-1; CDR3 protein: CASSTSGTGVETQYF; CDR3 DNA: TGCGCCAGCAGTACCTCCGGGACAGGGGTGGAGACCCAGTACTTC
D gene: -; clone size: -; J gene: TRBJ1-5; CDR3 length: 14; V gene: TRBV28; CDR3 protein: CASSRGGGNQPQHF; CDR3 DNA: TGTGCCAGCAGCCGGGGTGGGGGCAATCAGCCCCAGCATTTT
D gene: TRBD1; clone size: few; J gene: TRBJ1-5; CDR3 length: 15; V gene: TRBV4-1; CDR3 protein: CASSQWTGRELPQHF; CDR3 DNA: TGCGCCAGCAGCCAGTGGACAGGGAGGGAGTTGCCCCAGCATTTT
D gene: TRBD1; clone size: -; J gene: TRBJ1-1; CDR3 length: 15; V gene: TRBV3-1/TRBV3-2; CDR3 protein: CASSQGPTGVTEAFF; CDR3 DNA: TGTGCCAGCAGCCAAGGTCCGACAGGGGTCACTGAAGCTTTCTTT
D gene: TRBD1; clone size: -; J gene: TRBJ1-1; CDR3 length: 13; V gene: TRBV5-1; CDR3 protein: CASSLGDRGGAFF; CDR3 DNA: TGCGCCAGCAGCTTGGGAGACAGGGGTGGCGCTTTCTTT
D gene: -; clone size: -; J gene: TRBJ2-3; CDR3 length: 17; V gene: TRBV7-3; CDR3 protein: CASSLISTGPSTDTQYF; CDR3 DNA: TGTGCCAGCAGCTTAATCTCGACAGGCCCCAGCACAGATACGCAGTATTTT
D gene: -; clone size: -; J gene: TRBJ1-5; CDR3 length: 16; V gene: TRBV19; CDR3 protein: CASSIFPGDSNQPQHF; CDR3 DNA: TGTGCCAGTAGTATATTCCCAGGGGACAGCAATCAGCCCCAGCATTTT
D gene: TRBD1; clone size: -; J gene: TRBJ2-7; CDR3 length: 14; V gene: TRBV9; CDR3 protein: CASSVGTGTYEQYF; CDR3 DNA: TGTGCCAGCAGCGTAGGGACAGGTACCTACGAGCAGTACTTC
D gene: -; clone size: -; J gene: TRBJ1-5; CDR3 length: 14; V gene: TRBV4-2; CDR3 protein: CASSQDRGNQPQHF; CDR3 DNA: TGTGCCAGCAGCCAAGATCGGGGCAATCAGCCCCAGCATTTT
D gene: -; clone size: -; J gene: TRBJ2-3; CDR3 length: 14; V gene: TRBV27; CDR3 protein: CASSIGLHTDTQYF; CDR3 DNA: TGTGCCAGCAGTATTGGACTCCACACAGATACGCAGTATTTT
D gene: -; clone size: few; J gene: TRBJ2-7; CDR3 length: 14; V gene: TRBV5-1; CDR3 protein: CASSLDTASYEQYF; CDR3 DNA: TGCGCCAGCAGCTTGGATACGGCCTCCTACGAGCAGTACTTC
D gene: TRBD1; clone size: -; J gene: TRBJ2-7; CDR3 length: 14; V gene: TRBV20-1; CDR3 protein: CSASVRDRAYEQYF; CDR3 DNA: TGCAGTGCTAGTGTCCGGGACAGGGCGTACGAGCAGTACTTC
D gene: -; clone size: -; J gene: TRBJ1-6; CDR3 length: 14; V gene: TRBV27; CDR3 protein: CASRSQLYGSPLHF; CDR3 DNA: TGTGCCAGCAGGTCCCAGCTGTACGGTTCACCCCTCCACTTT
D gene: -; clone size: few; J gene: TRBJ1-1; CDR3 length: 13; V gene: TRBV10-2; CDR3 protein: CASTLRGNTEAFF; CDR3 DNA: TGCGCCAGCACCCTTAGGGGGAACACTGAAGCTTTCTTT
D gene: TRBD2; clone size: -; J gene: TRBJ2-1; CDR3 length: 17; V gene: TRBV9; CDR3 protein: CASSVAENSGGINEQFF; CDR3 DNA: TGTGCCAGCAGCGTAGCGGAGAATAGCGGGGGGATAAATGAGCAGTTCTTC
D gene: -; clone size: once; J gene: TRBJ1-1; CDR3 length: 13; V gene: TRBV24-1; CDR3 protein: CATSDGGDPEAFF; CDR3 DNA: TGTGCCACCAGTGATGGAGGGGATCCTGAAGCTTTCTTT
D gene: -; clone size: -; J gene: TRBJ1-1; CDR3 length: 13; V gene: TRBV3-1/TRBV3-2; CDR3 protein: CASSQTMNTEAFF; CDR3 DNA: TGTGCCAGCAGCCAAACAATGAACACTGAAGCTTTCTTT
D gene: -; clone size: -; J gene: TRBJ2-2; CDR3 length: 12; V gene: TRBV7-8; CDR3 protein: CASSYGTGELFF; CDR3 DNA: TGTGCCAGCAGCTACGGCACCGGGGAGCTGTTTTTT
D gene: TRBD2; clone size: -; J gene: TRBJ2-1; CDR3 length: 16; V gene: TRBV4-3; CDR3 protein: CASSQDRTGGYNEQFF; CDR3 DNA: TGCGCCAGCAGCCAAGATCGGACGGGGGGCTACAATGAGCAGTTCTTC
D gene: TRBD1; clone size: -; J gene: TRBJ1-1; CDR3 length: 16; V gene: TRBV4-1; CDR3 protein: CASSQPTGERDTEAFF; CDR3 DNA: TGCGCCAGCAGCCAGCCGACAGGGGAACGGGACACTGAAGCTTTCTTT
D gene: TRBD2; clone size: -; J gene: TRBJ2-3; CDR3 length: 19; V gene: TRBV7-6; CDR3 protein: CASSSLGASGGLLTDTQYF; CDR3 DNA: TGTGCCAGCAGCTCCCTCGGGGCTAGCGGGGGGTTACTCACAGATACGCAGTATTTT
D gene: -; clone size: -; J gene: TRBJ1-4; CDR3 length: 19; V gene: TRBV19; CDR3 protein: CASSINTIWRRATNEKLFF; CDR3 DNA: TGTGCCAGTAGTATTAACACCATTTGGAGGCGCGCAACTAATGAAAAACTGTTTTTT
D gene: -; clone size: -; J gene: TRBJ1-2; CDR3 length: 12; V gene: TRBV19; CDR3 protein: CASTSGNYGYTF; CDR3 DNA: TGTGCTAGTACATCGGGAAACTATGGCTACACCTTC